This T cell receptor beta chain was documented in a study of T cells after yellow fever vaccination. Looking at the study overall: With SMART-Seq v4 Ultra Low Input, the fractions containing low cell numbers were prepared.

The CDR3 is made up of 15 amino acids. CDR1 and CDR2 from the germline V gene are MNHEY and SVGAGI. V was clipped by 1 base and J by 4 bases, with 13 bases between them. TCRdb used MiXCR to reprocess the 5' RACE reads, holding one entry per CDR3 protein. The sample yields about 550,000 distinct CDR3 sequences, 15% to 20% seen once. The chain has TRBV6-5 and TRBJ2-5; the D gene could be TRBD1 or TRBD2 (6 bases each). The input for sequencing was PBMCs, taken 15 days after the yellow fever booster vaccination. The clonotype was recovered from a man younger than 40 who received the YFV17D yellow fever vaccine. CDR3 sequence reads: CASSYWEGGGETQYF. CDR3 sequence (DNA): TGTGCCAGCAGTTACTGGGAAGGGGGAGGAGAGACCCAGTACTTC.